This TCR beta chain is drawn from a study of cytomegalovirus exposure and HLA in healthy donors. Study at large: Most donors, about 77% of 350 to 450 genotyped, fell in the Caucasian-associated ancestry cluster. Findings and caveats of the study: Presence/absence analyses assumed roughly uniform sequencing depth across donors, which may not hold. A few CMV-associated chains were confirmed in vitro to be specific for CMV antigens.

Amplification used 60 Vbeta primers and 13 Jbeta primers. Assay: immunoSEQ multiplex PCR; the TCRdb copy retains only in-frame clones and omits some. Of approximately 140,000 clones listed, roughly four fifths are singletons. With regard to this clone: Its antigen remains unidentified.

At collection, donors were nominally healthy, but unrecorded immune exposures were probable. V lost 4 bases to trimming and J lost 5 bases; unmatched junction nucleotides: 16. The length of the CDR3 is 17 residues. Germline V CDR1 and CDR2: LNHDA, SQIVND (reference sequence). The specimen was PBMCs. The clonotype originates from a woman aged 60 to 75 in good health and CMV-seronegative. The rearrangement joins TRBV19 to TRBJ1-2, with TRBD1 identical over 7 bases. The DNA of the CDR3 is TGTGCCAGTAGTACAGGAACTGACAGGGCCAGACTGTATGGCTACACCTTC. Protein product: CASSTGTDRARLYGYTF. Combining the CDR3 with reference TRBV19 and TRBJ1-2 gives the whole variable domain DGGITQSPKYLFRKEGQNVTLSCEQNLNHDAMYWYRQDPGQGLRLIYYSQIVNDFQKGDIAEGYSVSREKKESFPLTVTSAQKNPTAFYLCASSTGTDRARLYGYTFGSGTRLTVV.